The 10 T cell receptor beta chains presented below share a single source sample, sequenced in a study of T-cell memory formation after mild COVID-19. TCRdb re-analysed the 5' RACE reads in MiXCR, keeping a single row per CDR3 protein. This table has approximately 100,000 distinct CDR3 sequences, more than 9.5% appearing once. Sequencing input: PBMCs or a T cell subset sorted from them (not recorded which). These receptors were obtained from a man between 18 and 35 years old who had mild COVID-19 (a few samples of this study predate the infection). Cell type and time point are not known.

The chain links TRBV9 to TRBJ2-2; tentatively, D is TRBD1 (5 bases). This CDR3 region has 16 residues. V lost 4 bases to trimming and J lost 3 bases, with 16 bases between them. Germline V gene lookup returns CDR1 SGDLS and CDR2 YYNGEE. The CDR3 loop is CASSLSSRVDTGELFF. For the CDR3, the DNA is TGTGCCAGCAGCCTTTCCTCCAGGGTGGACACCGGGGAGCTGTTTTTT.

The CDR3 protein is CASTLRPGTVNQPQHF. Here the CDR3 DNA reads TGCGCCAGCACCCTCCGTCCCGGGACAGTGAATCAGCCCCAGCATTTT. The gene calls are TRBV4-1 and TRBJ1-5, with 7 positions matching TRBD1. The CDR3 is made up of 16 amino acids. The V gene end was trimmed by 7 bases and the J gene end by 4 bases; junction bases not matched to a gene: 13. The germline V gene encodes CDR1 MGHRA and CDR2 YSYEKL.

This clonotype was seen a handful of times. The V and J genes are TRBV12-3 or TRBV12-4 and TRBJ1-6; D remains ambiguous. The CDR3 totals 13 residues. Trimming took off 3 bases at V and 13 bases at J, with 13 bases between the two ends. The chain's CDR3 is CASSLEGPGPLHF. The DNA for the CDR3 is TGTGCCAGCAGTTTGGAGGGTCCCGGCCCCCTCCACTTT.

This clonotype was counted between two and nine times. This chain connects TRBV24-1 to TRBJ2-2; no reliable D call. Germline V gene lookup returns CDR1 KGHDR and CDR2 SFDVKD. Trimming took off 4 bases at V and 6 bases at J, with 11 bases between the two ends. The CDR3 loop spans 14 amino acids. The CDR3: CATSESRDSGELFF. The CDR3 bases are TGTGCCACCAGTGAATCTAGGGATTCCGGGGAGCTGTTTTTT.

This clonotype has just a few counts. The J gene is TRBJ2-2, the V gene TRBV7-6; D is unclear. Germline CDR1 SGHVS, CDR2 FNYEAQ. V gave up 6 bases and J gave up 0 bases, with 17 bases separating them. The length of the CDR3 is 17 residues. CDR3 sequence (DNA): TGTGCCAGCAGTCCCGCCCGGGCGAACGCGAACACCGGGGAGCTGTTTTTT. It specifies CASSPARANANTGELFF.

In its sample, this clonotype was seen a few times. The chain employs TRBV7-2 and TRBJ2-1; D possibly corresponds to TRBD2 (6 bases). The CDR3 totals 14 residues. CDR1 and CDR2 (germline): SGHTA, FQGNSA. Trimming removed 11 bases from V and 7 bases from J, with 21 bases in between. Here the CDR3 reads CASRDARGRNEQFF. DNA for the CDR3: TGTGCCTCTAGAGACGCGCGGGGTCGGAATGAGCAGTTCTTC.

The chain is built from TRBV19 and TRBJ1-6; D may be TRBD1 (5 bases). Germline lookup yields CDR1 LNHDA and CDR2 SQIVND (reference sequence). The CDR3 runs to 10 residues. V lost 5 bases to trimming and J lost 16 bases, with 9 bases between them. This chain's CDR3 is CASSGADLHF. CDR3 DNA: TGTGCCAGTAGTGGGGCGGATCTCCACTTT. The whole variable domain, remainder taken from reference TRBV19 and TRBJ1-6, is DGGITQSPKYLFRKEGQNVTLSCEQNLNHDAMYWYRQDPGQGLRLIYYSQIVNDFQKGDIAEGYSVSREKKESFPLTVTSAQKNPTAFYLCASSGADLHFGNGTRLTVT.

The chain recombines TRBV5-6 with TRBJ2-6; TRBD1 aligns across 8 bases. With 5 bases clipped from V and 1 base from J, the junction kept 5 bases outside the gene matches. There are 16 residues in the CDR3. The V gene's germline CDR1 is SGHDT and CDR2 YYEEEE. The CDR3: CASSVRQGSGANVLTF. In DNA form, the CDR3 reads TGTGCCAGCAGTGTCCGACAGGGGTCTGGGGCCAACGTCCTGACTTTC.

The genes are TRBV10-3 and TRBJ2-2, with D possibly TRBD1 on 5 matching bases. The CDR3 length is 14 residues. The ends were cut back, 10 bases at V and 6 bases at J, with 18 bases in the middle. In germline, CDR1 is ENHRY, CDR2 SYGVKD. The CDR3 DNA follows: TGTGCCACTATGGACATACAGGACGCCGGGGAGCTGTTTTTT. Amino acids: CATMDIQDAGELFF.

This chain joins TRBV6-2 or TRBV6-3 and TRBJ1-6; possible D gene TRBD1, 5 bases. CDR1 MNHEY and CDR2 SVGEGT come from the germline V gene. V was clipped by 8 bases and J by 10 bases, with 12 bases between them. The CDR3 contains 12 residues. The CDR3 DNA sequence: TGTGCCAGCCGCCGTCAGGGCTCACCCCTCCACTTT. Encoded protein: CASRRQGSPLHF.